This TCR beta chain comes out of a study of T cells in localized non-small cell lung cancer. The CDR3 has 14 amino acids. From germline, CDR1 is MDHEN and CDR2 SYDVKM. With 3 bases removed from V and 1 base from J, the gap between germline ends came to 9 bases. Study-wide results and limits: It remains possible that heterogeneity exists, since only one tumor region was sequenced. Higher adjacent-lung clonality was associated with shorter survival.

Details on this clone: Antigen unknown.

Clones were read by immunoSEQ multiplex PCR, and TCRdb kept only the in-frame ones, dropping some. The sample lists under 75,000 clones; approximately 87% were seen once. Material: peripheral blood, obtained before any cancer treatment. The receptor was derived from a male donor older than 55 with stage III squamous cell lung carcinoma. The chain has TRBV28 and TRBJ1-1, with D tentatively TRBD1 (5 bases). CDR3 sequence (DNA): TGTGCCAGCAGTTTGGGGCAGGCGAACACTGAAGCTTTCTTT. Residues: CASSLGQANTEAFF.